The 28 T cell receptor beta chains listed next were all sequenced from one sample in a study of memory CD8 T cells in hepatitis C reinfection. Profiling relied on immunoSEQ multiplex PCR, and the TCRdb table lists in-frame clones only, not all of them. The table shows about 46,000 clones, with roughly 89% occurring only once. Time point given: late/post reinfection, 12 to 24 weeks after detection. Sorted cells were sequenced directly ex vivo without any in vitro expansion. The sequenced sample consisted of naive CD8+ T cells sorted from blood. The source is a man younger than 35 with hepatitis C virus infection.

The gene calls are TRBV27 and TRBJ1-6, with D possibly matching TRBD1 (6 bases). Germline lookup yields CDR1 MNHEY and CDR2 SMNVEV (reference sequence). The CDR3 is 14 residues long. With 2 bases removed from V and 9 bases from J, the gap between germline ends came to 11 bases. The CDR3 loop reads CASSLVTGVSPLHF. The CDR3, as DNA: TGTGCCAGCAGTTTAGTGACAGGAGTTTCACCCCTCCACTTT.

J is TRBJ1-3 and V is TRBV29-1, with 9 nucleotides matching TRBD1. There are 16 residues in the CDR3. With V trimmed by 0 bases and J by 4 bases, 7 bases remained unmatched. CDR1 is SQVTM, CDR2 ANQGSEA, per germline. CDR3: CSVEEESQGAGNTIYF. Here the CDR3 DNA reads TGCAGCGTTGAAGAAGAATCACAGGGGGCAGGAAACACCATATATTTT.

In nucleotides, the CDR3 is TGTGCCAGCAGTTTACGCGGCCTAGCCAAAAACATTCAGTACTTC. Protein sequence: CASSLRGLAKNIQYF. V gene TRBV28 combines with J gene TRBJ2-4; D ambiguous. The CDR3 is 15 amino acids. The germline V and J ends were trimmed by 2 bases and 0 bases, with 8 bases remaining between them. Germline CDR1 and CDR2: MDHEN and SYDVKM.

The rearrangement joins TRBV27 to TRBJ2-1, with TRBD1 as a possible D gene (6 bases). From germline, CDR1 is MNHEY and CDR2 SMNVEV (reference sequence). The CDR3 runs 15 residues. Trimming took off 3 bases at V and 3 bases at J, with 12 bases between the two ends. The CDR3 spells CASSFGQSDYNEQFF. CDR3 coding DNA: TGTGCCAGCAGTTTCGGACAGTCCGACTACAATGAGCAGTTCTTC.

The chain is built from TRBV7-2 and TRBJ1-2; a weak D match, TRBD1 (5 bases). Trimming left V 1 base short and J 7 bases short, with 16 bases between. Germline CDR1 is SGHTA and CDR2 is FQGNSA. The CDR3 totals 15 residues. The CDR3 region has the DNA TGTGCCAGCAGCTTAGGGGCAGGGTATCGCGGTGGCTACACCTTC. Translating gives CASSLGAGYRGGYTF.

J is TRBJ2-1 and V is TRBV4-1; D is undetermined. This CDR3 region has 13 residues. The V gene's germline CDR1 is MGHRA and CDR2 YSYEKL. Trimming took off 2 bases at V and 5 bases at J, with 7 bases between the two ends. The CDR3 region is CASSQNKNNEQFF. The CDR3 bases are TGCGCCAGCAGCCAAAACAAGAACAATGAGCAGTTCTTC.

V usage is TRBV10-3 and J usage is TRBJ1-1; 7 bases map to TRBD1. The CDR3 contains 15 residues. Germline V lookup: CDR1 ENHRY, CDR2 SYGVKD. Trimming cost V 10 bases and J 0 bases; bases outside gene matches: 11. The CDR3: CATLTGTAMNTEAFF. The CDR3 DNA reads as TGTGCCACCCTGACAGGGACAGCGATGAACACTGAAGCTTTCTTT.

The genes are TRBV19 and TRBJ2-5, with TRBD2 matching 7 bases. CDR1 and CDR2 from the germline V gene are LNHDA and SQIVND (reference sequence). The CDR3 is made up of 16 amino acids. Trimming at V came to 3 bases and at J to 4 bases, leaving 11 bases not matched to a gene. The CDR3, as DNA: TGTGCCAGTAGTATGGGCGGGGGAGAACTGCGAGAGACCCAGTACTTC. Encoded protein: CASSMGGGELRETQYF.

The rearrangement joins TRBV7-9 to TRBJ1-1; possibly TRBD1 for D (6 bases). V shed 5 bases and J shed 7 bases, with 11 bases lying between them. The germline V gene encodes CDR1 SEHNR and CDR2 FQNEAQ (reference sequence). This CDR3 is built from 12 residues. CDR3 DNA: TGTGCCAGCAGCCGAAGGACAGATGAAGCTTTCTTT. Translation gives CASSRRTDEAFF.

The chain uses TRBV6-6 and TRBJ2-7; 8 nucleotides agree with TRBD1. The CDR3 has 15 amino acids. Germline assignment: CDR1 MNHNY and CDR2 SVGAGI (reference sequence). J lost 2 bases, V lost 0 bases, and 3 bases had no gene match. The CDR3 is CASSYSTGATYEQYF. The CDR3 DNA follows: TGTGCCAGCAGTTACTCGACAGGGGCGACCTACGAGCAGTACTTC.

This rearrangement joins TRBV7-9 to TRBJ2-1, with a weak D call TRBD2 (5 bases). Between the trimmed V and J ends, which lost 6 bases and 4 bases, there was a span of 19 bases. Germline loops: CDR1 SEHNR, CDR2 FQNEAQ (reference sequence). This CDR3 is 16 amino acids long. In DNA form, the CDR3 reads TGTGCCAGCAGTCCCCCCAGAGCGGATCAATACAATGAGCAGTTCTTC. Translated, it gives CASSPPRADQYNEQFF.

This rearrangement joins TRBV6-5 to TRBJ1-1, with TRBD1 identical over 7 bases. The CDR3 has 12 residues. Germline CDR1 and CDR2: MNHEY and SVGAGI. J was trimmed by 8 bases and V by 6 bases; bases with no gene match: 6. The CDR3 spells CASSQGEEEAFF. CDR3 coding DNA: TGTGCCAGCAGCCAGGGGGAGGAGGAAGCTTTCTTT.

The V call is TRBV9, the J call TRBJ2-3, with TRBD2 as a possible D gene (6 bases). In germline, CDR1 is SGDLS, CDR2 YYNGEE. V gave up 0 bases and J gave up 0 bases, with 8 bases separating them. The CDR3 extends over 15 amino acids. The CDR3 DNA follows: TGTGCCAGCAGCGTAGGGGGGGTTAGCACAGATACGCAGTATTTT. It encodes CASSVGGVSTDTQYF.

V is TRBV5-1 and J is TRBJ1-1, with TRBD1 matching over 9 bases. This CDR3 region has 16 residues. The germline V gene encodes CDR1 SGHRS and CDR2 YFSETQ. The V and J ends lost 5 bases and 1 base, in that order; junction bases with no gene match: 9. In DNA form, the CDR3 reads TGCGCCAGCAGGCGTGGAGGGACAGGGCGGAACACTGAAGCTTTCTTT. This encodes CASRRGGTGRNTEAFF. The whole variable domain, filled in from reference TRBV5-1 and TRBJ1-1, reads KAGVTQTPRYLIKTRGQQVTLSCSPISGHRSVSWYQQTPGQGLQFLFEYFSETQRNKGNFPGRFSGRQFSNSRSEMNVSTLELGDSALYLCASRRGGTGRNTEAFFGQGTRLTVV.

The V and J genes are TRBV27 and TRBJ2-7; 15 bases align to TRBD2. J was trimmed by 4 bases and V by 3 bases; bases with no gene match: 1. The CDR3 has 15 residues. Germline CDR1 and CDR2: MNHEY and SMNVEV (reference sequence). In DNA, the CDR3 is TGTGCCAGCAGTTTCGGGACTAGCGGGAGGTACGAGCAGTACTTC. Translating gives CASSFGTSGRYEQYF.

The sample holds one count of this clone. The rearrangement uses TRBV7-9 and TRBJ2-1, with a possible D match to TRBD1 (6 bases). The CDR3 has 15 residues. Trimming shortened V by 1 base and J by 6 bases, and 13 bases separated the two germline ends. Germline V gene data show CDR1 as SEHNR and CDR2 as FQNEAQ (reference sequence). This chain's CDR3 is CASSLDTGLLNEQFF. In nucleotides, the CDR3 is TGTGCCAGCAGCTTAGACACAGGGTTACTCAATGAGCAGTTCTTC.

The CDR3 loop is CASSAPLGGAANTGELFF. CDR3 DNA sequence: TGTGCCAGTAGTGCCCCTCTAGGGGGAGCGGCGAACACCGGGGAGCTGTTTTTT. The chain uses TRBV19 and TRBJ2-2, with a tentative D call TRBD1 (6 bases). The CDR3 extends over 18 amino acids. Trimming removed 5 bases at V and 0 bases at J, with 19 bases between. Per germline, CDR1 LNHDA and CDR2 SQIVND (reference sequence).

J is TRBJ1-2 and V is TRBV9; the D is unclear. The CDR3 is made up of 12 amino acids. Per germline, CDR1 SGDLS and CDR2 YYNGEE. V was shortened by 0 bases and J by 7 bases, with 7 bases between the two germline ends. CDR3 residues: CASSVDFGGYTF. DNA for the CDR3: TGTGCCAGCAGCGTAGATTTCGGTGGCTACACCTTC.

This chain joins TRBV11-2 and TRBJ2-1; D might be TRBD1 (6 bases). The V gene's germline CDR1 is SGHAT and CDR2 FQNNGV. V shed 1 base and J shed 4 bases, with 8 bases lying between them. This CDR3 region has 14 residues. CDR3 coding DNA: TGTGCCAGCAGCTTAGTAGGGGGATACAATGAGCAGTTCTTC. Translating gives CASSLVGGYNEQFF.

With regard to this clone: At the DNA level, this CDR3 is encoded by other sequences in the same sample as well. This chain joins TRBV27 and TRBJ2-1; TRBD2 might be the D (5 bases). Germline lookup yields CDR1 MNHEY and CDR2 SMNVEV (reference sequence). There are 15 residues in the CDR3. The V end lost 7 bases, the J end lost 0 bases, and 13 bases lay between the germline ends. The CDR3 sequence is CASTQGGPSYNEQFF. CDR3 nucleotides: TGTGCCAGCACCCAAGGAGGTCCCTCCTACAATGAGCAGTTCTTC.

The chain combines TRBV29-1 with TRBJ1-2; D unresolved. The CDR3 runs 13 residues. V lost 4 bases, J lost 3 bases, and 12 bases lay in between. Germline V CDR1 and CDR2: SQVTM, ANQGSEA. The chain's CDR3 is CSVGNDSYYGYTF. The CDR3 coding sequence is TGCAGCGTTGGCAATGACTCCTACTATGGCTACACCTTC.

The J gene is TRBJ2-1, the V gene TRBV28; TRBD1 aligns across 7 bases. The CDR3 extends over 13 amino acids. Germline loops: CDR1 MDHEN, CDR2 SYDVKM. Trimming took 3 bases from V and 5 from J; bases not matched to a gene: 1. The CDR3 DNA reads as TGTGCCAGCAGTTTTCAGGGGGACAATGAGCAGTTCTTC. Protein: CASSFQGDNEQFF.

This clone was counted a single time. The CDR3 is CASSRTSGGRTGELFF. As DNA, the CDR3 is TGTGCCAGCAGCCGGACTAGCGGGGGGCGGACCGGGGAGCTGTTTTTT. This chain uses TRBV7-8 with TRBJ2-2; TRBD2 aligns across 14 bases. Germline V gene data show CDR1 as SGHVS and CDR2 as FQNEAQ. The ends lost 5 bases at V and 5 bases at J; junction bases unmatched: 4. CDR3 length: 16 amino acids.

The chain links TRBV4-1 to TRBJ2-2, with 10 bases lining up with TRBD2. CDR3 length: 19 amino acids. V gave up 4 bases and J gave up 0 bases; unmatched junction bases: 11. Germline V CDR1 and CDR2: MGHRA, YSYEKL. The CDR3 loop is CASSPYPSGGAANTGELFF. The CDR3 coding sequence is TGCGCCAGCAGCCCCTATCCCAGCGGGGGGGCCGCGAACACCGGGGAGCTGTTTTTT.

The gene calls are TRBV6-5 and TRBJ2-3; 7 nucleotides match TRBD2. The V and J ends lost 6 bases and 0 bases, in that order; junction bases with no gene match: 6. Per germline, CDR1 MNHEY and CDR2 SVGAGI. This CDR3 is 15 amino acids long. In DNA form, the CDR3 reads TGTGCCAGCAGCCCTCTTAGCGGGAGCACAGATACGCAGTATTTT. This sequence encodes CASSPLSGSTDTQYF.

The genes are TRBV30 and TRBJ2-3, with D perhaps TRBD2 (7 bases). The CDR3 runs 14 residues. The ends were cut back, 4 bases at V and 3 bases at J, with 14 bases in the middle. Germline CDR1 reads GTSNPN; CDR2 reads SVGIG (reference sequence). The CDR3 loop is CAWNWGGGTDTQYF. CDR3 in DNA: TGTGCCTGGAATTGGGGGGGCGGTACAGATACGCAGTATTTT.

The V gene is TRBV6-5, the J gene TRBJ2-1; 8 positions match TRBD2. The CDR3 totals 16 residues. Per the germline V gene, CDR1 is MNHEY and CDR2 is SVGAGI. The V and J ends lost 2 bases and 1 base, in that order; junction bases with no gene match: 4. The CDR3 sequence is CASSYSGGRSYNEQFF. The CDR3 DNA sequence: TGTGCCAGCAGTTACAGCGGGGGCCGATCCTACAATGAGCAGTTCTTC.

The V call is TRBV5-5, the J call TRBJ2-5; 7 bases are a match to TRBD1. Germline CDR1 reads SGHKS; CDR2 reads YYEKEE (reference sequence). With V trimmed by 3 bases and J by 4 bases, 9 bases remained unmatched. This CDR3 has 15 amino acids. The CDR3 is CASSSPGQTVETQYF. In nucleotides, the CDR3 is TGTGCCAGCAGCTCGCCGGGACAGACCGTAGAGACCCAGTACTTC.